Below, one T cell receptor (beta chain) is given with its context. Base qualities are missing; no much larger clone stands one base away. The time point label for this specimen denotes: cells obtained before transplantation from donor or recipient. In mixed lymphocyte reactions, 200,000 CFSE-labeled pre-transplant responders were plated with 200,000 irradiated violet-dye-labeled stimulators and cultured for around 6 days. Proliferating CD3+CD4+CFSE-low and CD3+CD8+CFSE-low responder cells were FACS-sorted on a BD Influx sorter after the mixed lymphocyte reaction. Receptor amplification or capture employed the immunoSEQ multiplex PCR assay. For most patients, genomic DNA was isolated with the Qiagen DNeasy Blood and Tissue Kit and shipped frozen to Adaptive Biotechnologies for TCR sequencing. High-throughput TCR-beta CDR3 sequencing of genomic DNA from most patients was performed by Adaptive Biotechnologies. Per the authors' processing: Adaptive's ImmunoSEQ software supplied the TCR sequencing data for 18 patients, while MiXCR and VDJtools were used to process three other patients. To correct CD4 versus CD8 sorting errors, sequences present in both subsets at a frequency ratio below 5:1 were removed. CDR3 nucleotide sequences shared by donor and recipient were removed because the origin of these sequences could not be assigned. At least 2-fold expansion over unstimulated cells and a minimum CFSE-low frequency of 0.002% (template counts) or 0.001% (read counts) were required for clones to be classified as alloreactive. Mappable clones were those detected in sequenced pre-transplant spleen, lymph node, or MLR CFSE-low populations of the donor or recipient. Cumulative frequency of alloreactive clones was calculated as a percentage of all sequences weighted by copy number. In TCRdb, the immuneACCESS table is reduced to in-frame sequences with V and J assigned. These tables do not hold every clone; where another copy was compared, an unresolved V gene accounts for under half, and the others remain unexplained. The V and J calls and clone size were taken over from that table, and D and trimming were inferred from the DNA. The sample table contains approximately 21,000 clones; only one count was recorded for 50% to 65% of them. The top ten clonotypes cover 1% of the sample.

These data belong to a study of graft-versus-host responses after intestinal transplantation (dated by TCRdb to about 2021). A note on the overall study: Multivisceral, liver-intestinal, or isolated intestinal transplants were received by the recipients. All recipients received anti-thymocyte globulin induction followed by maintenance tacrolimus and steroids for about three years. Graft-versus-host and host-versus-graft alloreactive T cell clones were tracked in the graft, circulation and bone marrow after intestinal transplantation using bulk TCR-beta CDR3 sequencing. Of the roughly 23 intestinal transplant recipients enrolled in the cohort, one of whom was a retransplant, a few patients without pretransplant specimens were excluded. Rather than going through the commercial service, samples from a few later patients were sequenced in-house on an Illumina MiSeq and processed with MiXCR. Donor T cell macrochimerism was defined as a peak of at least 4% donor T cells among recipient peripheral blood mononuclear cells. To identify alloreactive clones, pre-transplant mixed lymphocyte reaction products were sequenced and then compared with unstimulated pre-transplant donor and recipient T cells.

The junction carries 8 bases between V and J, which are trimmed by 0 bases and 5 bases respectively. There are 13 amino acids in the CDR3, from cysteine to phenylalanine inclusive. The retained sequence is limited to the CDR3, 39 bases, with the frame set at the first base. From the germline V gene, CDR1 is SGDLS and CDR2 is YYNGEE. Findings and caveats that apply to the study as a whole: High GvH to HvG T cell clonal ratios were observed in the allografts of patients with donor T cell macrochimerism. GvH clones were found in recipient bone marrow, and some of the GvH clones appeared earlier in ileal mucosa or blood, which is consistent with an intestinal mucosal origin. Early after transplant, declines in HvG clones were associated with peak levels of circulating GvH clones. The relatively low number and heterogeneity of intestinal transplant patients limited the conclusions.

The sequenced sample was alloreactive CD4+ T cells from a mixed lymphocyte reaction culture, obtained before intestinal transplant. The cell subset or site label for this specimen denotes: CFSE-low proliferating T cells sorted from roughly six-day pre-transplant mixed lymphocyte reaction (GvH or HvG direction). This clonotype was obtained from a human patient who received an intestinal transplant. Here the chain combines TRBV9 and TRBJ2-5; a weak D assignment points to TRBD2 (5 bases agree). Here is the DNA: TGTGCCAGCAGCGTAGGGGTAGCGGAGACCCAGTACTTC. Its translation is CASSVGVAETQYF. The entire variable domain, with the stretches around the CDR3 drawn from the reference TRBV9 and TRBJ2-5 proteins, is DSGVTQTPKHLITATGQRVTLRCSPRSGDLSVYWYQQSLDQGLQFLIQYYNGEERAKGNILERFSAQQFPDLHSELNLSSLELGDSALYFCASSVGVAETQYFGPGTRLLVL.